This passage covers 31 T cell receptor beta chains from one sample sequenced in a study of blood T cell repertoires in COVID-19. TCRdb's copy holds only in-frame clones and misses some; the assay was immunoSEQ multiplex PCR. The profile shows over 200,000 clones, 70% to 90% of them singletons. The sequenced sample consisted of peripheral blood. The receptors shown here come from a man under 40 with COVID-19, enrolled during active disease.

The V call is TRBV5-1, the J call TRBJ2-1; 10 positions agree with TRBD2. The V and J ends lost 4 bases and 5 bases, in that order; junction bases with no gene match: 6. Germline V gives CDR1 SGHRS, CDR2 YFSETQ. This CDR3 comprises 15 residues. The CDR3 spells CASSGSGRWDNEQFF. In nucleotides, the CDR3 is TGCGCCAGCAGCGGTAGCGGGAGGTGGGACAATGAGCAGTTCTTC.

The CDR3 region is CASSYWEGISGNTIYF. The CDR3 DNA reads TGTGCCAGCAGTTACTGGGAGGGGATCTCTGGAAACACCATATATTTT. The J gene is TRBJ1-3, the V gene TRBV6-5, with a possible D match to TRBD1 (5 bases). This CDR3 comprises 16 residues. Trimming pared 1 base from V and 0 bases from J, leaving 10 bases between. The germline V gene encodes CDR1 MNHEY and CDR2 SVGAGI.

The rearrangement links TRBV5-1 to TRBJ2-7; 9 nucleotides agree with TRBD2. CDR3 size: 15 residues. J gave up 5 bases and V 2 bases, and 8 bases lay outside the gene matches. Germline CDR1 SGHRS, CDR2 YFSETQ. The CDR3, as DNA: TGCGCCAGCAGCTTTGGTAGCGGGAGTCCCAACGAGCAGTACTTC. This gives the protein CASSFGSGSPNEQYF.

This chain links TRBV7-2 with TRBJ1-1; D perhaps matches TRBD1 (5 bases). CDR1 and CDR2 from the germline V gene are SGHTA and FQGNSA. V gave up 5 bases and J gave up 3 bases, with 16 bases separating them. The CDR3 spans 15 residues. CDR3 DNA sequence: TGTGCCAGCAGCCCTACCCGACAGTACCACACTGAAGCTTTCTTT. This codes for CASSPTRQYHTEAFF.

The chain uses TRBV19 and TRBJ2-2, with 8 bases matching TRBD2. J gave up 5 bases and V 5 bases, and 7 bases lay outside the gene matches. In germline, CDR1 is LNHDA, CDR2 SQIVND (reference sequence). CDR3 length: 15 residues. The CDR3 DNA sequence: TGTGCCAGTAGTTGGGGGACTAGGGGGACCGGGGAGCTGTTTTTT. It is translated as CASSWGTRGTGELFF. The full variable domain, its missing parts supplied by reference TRBV19 and TRBJ2-2, is DGGITQSPKYLFRKEGQNVTLSCEQNLNHDAMYWYRQDPGQGLRLIYYSQIVNDFQKGDIAEGYSVSREKKESFPLTVTSAQKNPTAFYLCASSWGTRGTGELFFGEGSRLTVL.

J is TRBJ2-7 and V is TRBV28, with 8 nucleotides matching TRBD1. Germline CDR1 is MDHEN and CDR2 is SYDVKM. CDR3 size: 15 residues. V was pared by 2 bases and J by 7 bases, with 10 bases of the junction left unmatched. The CDR3 DNA reads as TGTGCCAGCAGTTTAAGTGGGACAGGTACCTTGGAGCAGTACTTC. Translation gives CASSLSGTGTLEQYF.

CDR3 amino acids: CASSYGTGGLGETQYF. CDR3 DNA sequence: TGTGCCAGCAGTTATGGGACAGGAGGATTGGGCGAGACCCAGTACTTC. V and J are TRBV6-6 and TRBJ2-5; 8 nucleotides match TRBD1. J was trimmed by 5 bases and V by 3 bases; bases with no gene match: 11. This CDR3 is built from 16 residues. The germline V gene encodes CDR1 MNHNY and CDR2 SVGAGI (reference sequence).

The rearrangement links TRBV25-1 to TRBJ2-2, with 7 bases matching TRBD1. Germline values: CDR1 MGHDK, CDR2 SYGVNS. J was trimmed by 3 bases and V by 2 bases; bases with no gene match: 6. The length of the CDR3 is 16 residues. The CDR3 loop is CASSERRDRYTGELFF. As DNA, the CDR3 is TGTGCCAGCAGTGAACGCCGGGACAGATACACCGGGGAGCTGTTTTTT.

The rearrangement links TRBV24-1 to TRBJ2-1, with TRBD1 matching 12 bases. The CDR3 sequence is 15 residues long. Germline CDR1 KGHDR, CDR2 SFDVKD. Trimming removed 3 bases from V and 6 bases from J; junction bases left unmatched: 2. CDR3 residues: CATSDAGQGANEQFF. Here the CDR3 DNA reads TGTGCCACCAGTGATGCGGGACAGGGGGCCAATGAGCAGTTCTTC.

This chain connects TRBV27 to TRBJ2-1, with 8 bases lining up with TRBD2. Trimming took 6 bases from V and 7 from J; bases not matched to a gene: 11. The germline gives CDR1 MNHEY, CDR2 SMNVEV (reference sequence). The CDR3 consists of 15 residues. Here the CDR3 reads CASSPGGAWKNEQFF. CDR3 nucleotide sequence: TGTGCCAGCAGCCCCGGGGGGGCTTGGAAAAATGAGCAGTTCTTC.

This chain links TRBV28 with TRBJ1-5, with TRBD1 as a possible D gene (6 bases). V was clipped by 7 bases and J by 7 bases, with 17 bases between them. CDR1 is MDHEN, CDR2 SYDVKM, per germline. This CDR3 has 14 amino acids. CDR3 region: CASNGGAREQPQHF. Written as DNA, the CDR3 is TGTGCCAGCAATGGGGGGGCGCGGGAACAGCCCCAGCATTTT.

The genes are TRBV7-9 and TRBJ2-1; D perhaps matches TRBD1 (5 bases). CDR3 length equals 13 residues. In germline, CDR1 is SEHNR, CDR2 FQNEAQ (reference sequence). Trimming shortened V by 2 bases and J by 8 bases, and 10 bases separated the two germline ends. This chain's CDR3 is CASSLYRLDEQFF. In DNA, the CDR3 is TGTGCCAGCAGCTTATACAGGCTGGATGAGCAGTTCTTC. Drawing the rest from reference TRBV7-9 and TRBJ2-1, the complete variable domain is DTGVSQNPRHKITKRGQNVTFRCDPISEHNRLYWYRQTLGQGPEFLTYFQNEAQLEKSRLLSDRFSAERPKGSFSTLEIQRTEQGDSAMYLCASSLYRLDEQFFGPGTRLTVL.

The V and J genes are TRBV6-5 and TRBJ1-2, with TRBD1 matching over 8 bases. Unmatched junction bases numbered 7, after V lost 7 bases and J lost 6 bases. Germline assignment: CDR1 MNHEY and CDR2 SVGAGI. The CDR3 is 13 amino acids. For the CDR3, the DNA is TGTGCCAGCAAAAGGACAGGGTACGATGGCTACACCTTC. Translation gives CASKRTGYDGYTF.

The CDR3, as DNA: TGTGCCAGCAGCTTAATGTTGGGACAGCCTCAGCCCCAGCATTTT. The encoded protein is CASSLMLGQPQPQHF. The rearrangement uses TRBV7-2 and TRBJ1-5, with 7 bases fitting TRBD1. Germline CDR1 reads SGHTA; CDR2 reads FQGNSA. The CDR3 contains 15 residues. The junction had 7 bases not matched to a gene; V was cut back by 2 bases and J by 6 bases. Full variable domain (rest looked up from reference TRBV7-2 and TRBJ1-5): GAGVSQSPSNKVTEKGKDVELRCDPISGHTALYWYRQSLGQGLEFLIYFQGNSAPDKSGLPSDRFSAERTGGSVSTLTIQRTQQEDSAVYLCASSLMLGQPQPQHFGDGTRLSIL.

The genes are TRBV6-1 and TRBJ2-3, with 8 bases matching TRBD2. Germline V CDR1 and CDR2: MNHNS, SASEGT. Trimming cost V 2 bases and J 4 bases; bases outside gene matches: 5. This CDR3 has 15 amino acids. The CDR3 here is CASSERTSRADTQYF. CDR3 DNA: TGTGCCAGCAGTGAACGGACTAGCCGGGCAGATACGCAGTATTTT.

The chain is built from TRBV30 and TRBJ1-1, with a possible D match to TRBD1 (5 bases). V was shortened by 0 bases and J by 5 bases, with 16 bases between the two germline ends. The V gene's germline CDR1 is GTSNPN and CDR2 SVGIG (reference sequence). The CDR3 extends over 15 amino acids. The CDR3 nucleotides are TGTGCCTGGAGTGTAGCAGGGTCCGACCTAACTGAAGCTTTCTTT. Translated, it gives CAWSVAGSDLTEAFF.

The chain has TRBV4-3 and TRBJ2-1; no reliable D call. The CDR3 sequence is 16 residues long. V shed 0 bases and J shed 0 bases, with 9 bases lying between them. CDR1 is LGHNA, CDR2 YSLEER, per germline. The CDR3 protein is CASSQDRGGSYNEQFF. The CDR3 bases are TGCGCCAGCAGCCAAGATCGAGGCGGCTCCTACAATGAGCAGTTCTTC.

This sequence joins TRBV2 and TRBJ2-1, with 10 bases fitting TRBD1. J gave up 9 bases and V 7 bases, and 9 bases lay outside the gene matches. Germline V gives CDR1 SNHLY, CDR2 FYNNEI. The CDR3 covers 14 residues. The CDR3 loop is CASTDRGQSVEQFF. The CDR3 nucleotides are TGTGCCAGCACCGACAGGGGGCAATCAGTTGAGCAGTTCTTC.

This chain uses TRBV6-2 or TRBV6-3 with TRBJ1-1, with D possibly matching TRBD1 (5 bases). Germline V lookup: CDR1 MNHEY, CDR2 SVGEGT. The ends were cut back, 4 bases at V and 0 bases at J, with 9 bases in the middle. The CDR3 extends over 14 amino acids. The CDR3 nucleotides are TGTGCCAGCAGTTTACAGGAGATGAACACTGAAGCTTTCTTT. Protein: CASSLQEMNTEAFF.

Worth noting for this clone: One end of the junction fails to match germline, which may point to a read error. The rearrangement links TRBV29-1 to TRBJ2-7; D perhaps matches TRBD2 (8 bases). This CDR3 has 15 amino acids. Per the germline V gene, CDR1 is SQVTM and CDR2 is ANQGSEA. This CDR3 reads CSVFRTGSGIKGLFF. Written as DNA, the CDR3 is TGCAGCGTTTTCCGGACAGGTAGCGGGATAAAGGGCTTGTTCTTC.

V gene TRBV27 combines with J gene TRBJ2-1; D not resolved. The CDR3 length is 15 residues. Germline V CDR1 and CDR2: MNHEY, SMNVEV (reference sequence). V was trimmed by 3 bases and J by 0 bases, leaving 9 bases between them. The CDR3 DNA is TGTGCCAGCAGTTTTTCGGTTAGCTCCTACAATGAGCAGTTCTTC. Translated, it gives CASSFSVSSYNEQFF.

This chain connects TRBV20-1 to TRBJ1-1, with a tentative D call TRBD1 (5 bases). The CDR3 extends over 12 amino acids. The V end lost 3 bases, the J end lost 5 bases, and 10 bases lay between the germline ends. CDR1 is DFQATT and CDR2 is SNEGSKA in the germline V gene (reference sequence). CDR3 in DNA: TGCAGTGCTAGTCAGGGTGAAACTGAAGCTTTCTTT. Amino acids: CSASQGETEAFF.

This chain joins TRBV25-1 and TRBJ2-4, with D perhaps matching TRBD1 (5 bases). Germline V CDR1 and CDR2: MGHDK, SYGVNS. This CDR3 contains 13 residues. Trimming cost V 1 base and J 9 bases, with 10 bases left between them. The CDR3 loop reads CASSESGLGIQYF. DNA of the CDR3: TGTGCCAGCAGTGAATCAGGGTTAGGCATTCAGTACTTC. Full variable domain (missing parts from reference TRBV25-1 and TRBJ2-4): EADIYQTPRYLVIGTGKKITLECSQTMGHDKMYWYQQDPGMELHLIHYSYGVNSTEKGDLSSESTVSRIRTEHFPLTLESARPSHTSQYLCASSESGLGIQYFGAGTRLSVL.

CDR3 nucleotide sequence: TGTGCCACGGAGGGGGGGTACGGCTACACCTTC. Amino acids: CATEGGYGYTF. The rearrangement links TRBV6-5 to TRBJ1-2; D possibly corresponds to TRBD1 (6 bases). This CDR3 comprises 11 residues. Germline CDR1 reads MNHEY; CDR2 reads SVGAGI. The V end lost 10 bases, the J end lost 8 bases, and 14 bases lay between the germline ends.

This chain joins TRBV7-2 and TRBJ1-1; TRBD1 matches 7 bases. This CDR3 has 13 residues. Germline CDR1 and CDR2: SGHTA and FQGNSA. J gave up 6 bases and V 3 bases, and 4 bases lay outside the gene matches. The CDR3 DNA follows: TGTGCCAGCAGCTTCCGACAGGGCTCTGAAGCTTTCTTT. Translating it yields CASSFRQGSEAFF.

This chain joins TRBV2 and TRBJ2-1; 12 bases align to TRBD1. Germline lookup yields CDR1 SNHLY and CDR2 FYNNEI. The CDR3 totals 14 residues. Losses at the gene ends were 8 bases for V and 10 bases for J; bases not matched to a gene: 9. CDR3 residues: CASLGDRGRLEQFF. DNA for the CDR3: TGTGCCAGCTTGGGGGACAGGGGGCGATTAGAGCAGTTCTTC.

The chain has TRBV19 and TRBJ1-2; D is unresolved. This CDR3 comprises 14 residues. Germline V lookup: CDR1 LNHDA, CDR2 SQIVND (reference sequence). V was shortened by 1 base and J by 1 base, with 7 bases between the two germline ends. CDR3 coding DNA: TGTGCCAGTAGTATAGTGAGCCTTAACTATGGCTACACCTTC. It is translated as CASSIVSLNYGYTF.

The rearrangement joins TRBV3-1 (or the pseudogene TRBV3-2) to TRBJ2-3; 9 bases map to TRBD2. This CDR3 region has 20 residues. CDR1 is LGHDT, CDR2 YNNKEL, per germline (reference sequence). V shed 1 base, J shed 0 bases, and the junction held 14 bases outside the gene matches. In nucleotides, the CDR3 is TGTGCCAGCAGCCAAGGTACGCCTGGTCTTCTAGCGGGAAGCACAGATACGCAGTATTTT. Translating gives CASSQGTPGLLAGSTDTQYF.

This chain joins TRBV5-4 and TRBJ1-3; possible D gene TRBD1, 5 bases. The CDR3 is 15 amino acids. Trimming took off 0 bases at V and 3 bases at J, with 10 bases between the two ends. Germline V lookup: CDR1 SGHNT, CDR2 YYREEE (reference sequence). CDR3 amino acids: CASSLGSGLGNTIYF. CDR3 coding DNA: TGTGCCAGCAGCTTGGGGTCAGGGCTTGGAAACACCATATATTTT.

The rearrangement uses TRBV6-2 or TRBV6-3 and TRBJ2-3; 8 bases match TRBD2. CDR3 length: 14 residues. Germline values: CDR1 MNHEY, CDR2 SVGEGT. Unmatched junction bases numbered 4, after V lost 2 bases and J lost 6 bases. The CDR3 DNA follows: TGTGCCAGCAGTTACCAAGCGGGAGCCGATACGCAGTATTTT. It is translated as CASSYQAGADTQYF.

The genes are TRBV7-2 and TRBJ1-2; 8 bases line up with TRBD1. J was trimmed by 3 bases and V by 0 bases; bases with no gene match: 6. The CDR3 is 16 residues long. Germline assignment: CDR1 SGHTA and CDR2 FQGNSA. CDR3 nucleotides: TGTGCCAGCAGCTTAGCCGGACAGGGTCTAGACTATGGCTACACCTTC. Amino acids: CASSLAGQGLDYGYTF.